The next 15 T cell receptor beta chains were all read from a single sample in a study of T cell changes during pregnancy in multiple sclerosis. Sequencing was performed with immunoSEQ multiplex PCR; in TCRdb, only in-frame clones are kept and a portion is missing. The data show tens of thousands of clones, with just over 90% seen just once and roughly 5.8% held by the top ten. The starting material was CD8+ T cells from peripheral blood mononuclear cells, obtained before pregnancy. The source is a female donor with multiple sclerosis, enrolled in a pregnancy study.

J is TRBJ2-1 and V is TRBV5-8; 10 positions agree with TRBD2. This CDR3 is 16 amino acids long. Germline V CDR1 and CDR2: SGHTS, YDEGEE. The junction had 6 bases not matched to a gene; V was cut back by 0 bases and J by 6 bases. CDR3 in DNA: TGTGCCAGCAGCTTGGAACTCAGCGGGAGGGCCAATGAGCAGTTCTTC. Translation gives CASSLELSGRANEQFF.

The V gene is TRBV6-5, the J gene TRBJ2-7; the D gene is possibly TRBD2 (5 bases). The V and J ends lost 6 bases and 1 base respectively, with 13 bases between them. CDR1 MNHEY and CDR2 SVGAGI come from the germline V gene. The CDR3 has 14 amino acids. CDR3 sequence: CASRFEGSSYEQYF. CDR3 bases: TGTGCCAGCAGATTCGAGGGCTCATCCTACGAGCAGTACTTC.

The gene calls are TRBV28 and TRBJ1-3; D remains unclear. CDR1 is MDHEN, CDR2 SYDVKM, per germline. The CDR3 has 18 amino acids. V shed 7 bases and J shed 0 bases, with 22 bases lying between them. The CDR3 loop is CASTPLAGSPLSGNTIYF. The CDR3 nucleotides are TGTGCCAGCACACCTTTGGCAGGCTCACCCCTCTCTGGAAACACCATATATTTT. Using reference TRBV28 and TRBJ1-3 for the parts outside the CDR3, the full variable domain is DVKVTQSSRYLVKRTGEKVFLECVQDMDHENMFWYRQDPGLGLRLIYFSYDVKMKEKGDIPEGYSVSREKKERFSLILESASTNQTSMYLCASTPLAGSPLSGNTIYFGEGSWLTVV.

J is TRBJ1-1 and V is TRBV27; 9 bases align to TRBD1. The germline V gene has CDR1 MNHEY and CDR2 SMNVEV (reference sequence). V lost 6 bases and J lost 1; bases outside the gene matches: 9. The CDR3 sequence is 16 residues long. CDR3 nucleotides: TGTGCCAGCAGACCAACAGGGGGCAGGGGGAACACTGAAGCTTTCTTT. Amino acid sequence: CASRPTGGRGNTEAFF.

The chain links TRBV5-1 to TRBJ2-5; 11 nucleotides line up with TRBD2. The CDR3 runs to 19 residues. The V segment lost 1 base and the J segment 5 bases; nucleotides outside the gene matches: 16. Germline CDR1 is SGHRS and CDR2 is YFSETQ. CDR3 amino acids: CASSLLEWGTSGRHETQYF. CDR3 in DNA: TGCGCCAGCAGCTTGTTGGAATGGGGAACTAGCGGGAGACATGAGACCCAGTACTTC.

CDR3 sequence: CASSYAPGQDNGYTF. CDR3 in DNA: TGTGCCAGCAGCTACGCACCGGGACAGGATAATGGCTACACCTTC. The chain recombines TRBV7-9 with TRBJ1-2, with 8 bases aligning to TRBD1. The CDR3 extends over 15 amino acids. CDR1 is SEHNR and CDR2 is FQNEAQ in the germline V gene (reference sequence). With 4 bases clipped from V and 6 bases from J, the junction kept 10 bases outside the gene matches. The full variable domain, its missing parts supplied by reference TRBV7-9 and TRBJ1-2, is DTGVSQNPRHKITKRGQNVTFRCDPISEHNRLYWYRQTLGQGPEFLTYFQNEAQLEKSRLLSDRFSAERPKGSFSTLEIQRTEQGDSAMYLCASSYAPGQDNGYTFGSGTRLTVV.

The CDR3 nucleotides are TGTGCCAGCAGCCCACGACTAGCGGGACTCTACAATGAGCAGTTCTTC. This encodes CASSPRLAGLYNEQFF. The rearrangement links TRBV9 to TRBJ2-1, with TRBD2 identical over 11 bases. The CDR3 contains 16 residues. Germline-derived CDR1 and CDR2 are SGDLS and YYNGEE. With V trimmed by 4 bases and J by 3 bases, 6 bases remained unmatched.

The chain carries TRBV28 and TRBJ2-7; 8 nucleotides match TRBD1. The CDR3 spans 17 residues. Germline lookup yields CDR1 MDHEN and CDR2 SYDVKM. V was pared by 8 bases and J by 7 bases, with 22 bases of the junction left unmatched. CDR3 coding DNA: TGTGCCAGCCCTCCCCCTCAGGGGGCTTCCGATCATTATGAGCAGTACTTC. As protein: CASPPPQGASDHYEQYF.

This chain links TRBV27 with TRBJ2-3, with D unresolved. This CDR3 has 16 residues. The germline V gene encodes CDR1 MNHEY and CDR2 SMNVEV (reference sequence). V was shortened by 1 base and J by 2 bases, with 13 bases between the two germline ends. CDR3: CASSLYQQTVTDTQYF. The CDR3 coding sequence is TGTGCCAGCAGTTTATACCAGCAGACTGTCACAGATACGCAGTATTTT.

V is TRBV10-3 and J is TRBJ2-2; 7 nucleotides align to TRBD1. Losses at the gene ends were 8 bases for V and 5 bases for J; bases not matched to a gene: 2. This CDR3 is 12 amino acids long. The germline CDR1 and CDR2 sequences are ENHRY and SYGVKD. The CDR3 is CAIDRETGELFF. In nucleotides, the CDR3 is TGTGCCATCGACAGGGAGACCGGGGAGCTGTTTTTT.

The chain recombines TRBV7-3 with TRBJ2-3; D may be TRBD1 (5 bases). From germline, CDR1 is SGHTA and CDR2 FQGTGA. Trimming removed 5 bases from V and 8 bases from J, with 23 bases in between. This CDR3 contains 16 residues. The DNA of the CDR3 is TGTGCCAGCAGCCCAGTCGGACAATCAAGGATACCTACGCAGTATTTT. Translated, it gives CASSPVGQSRIPTQYF. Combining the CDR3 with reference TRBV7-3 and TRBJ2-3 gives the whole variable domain GAGVSQTPSNKVTEKGKYVELRCDPISGHTALYWYRQSLGQGPEFLIYFQGTGAADDSGLPNDRFFAVRPEGSVSTLKIQRTERGDSAVYLCASSPVGQSRIPTQYFGPGTRLTVL.

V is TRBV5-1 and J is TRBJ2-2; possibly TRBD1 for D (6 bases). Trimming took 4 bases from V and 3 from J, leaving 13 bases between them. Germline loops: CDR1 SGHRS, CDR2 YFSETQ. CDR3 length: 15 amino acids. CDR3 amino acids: CASSGRQDYTGELFF. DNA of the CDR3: TGCGCCAGCAGCGGGAGACAGGACTACACCGGGGAGCTGTTTTTT.

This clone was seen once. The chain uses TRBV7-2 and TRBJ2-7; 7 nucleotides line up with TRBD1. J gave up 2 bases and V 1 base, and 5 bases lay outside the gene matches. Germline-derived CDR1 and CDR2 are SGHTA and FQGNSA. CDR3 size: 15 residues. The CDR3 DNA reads TGTGCCAGCAGCTTAGGGCAGGGGGTTCCCTACGAGCAGTACTTC. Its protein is CASSLGQGVPYEQYF.

CDR3 sequence (DNA): TGTGCCAGCAGTTCCGGACTAGCCTACAATGAGCAGTTCTTC. Protein product: CASSSGLAYNEQFF. The gene calls are TRBV27 and TRBJ2-1; 7 bases align to TRBD2. The CDR3 contains 14 residues. The junction had 2 bases not matched to a gene; V was cut back by 4 bases and J by 2 bases. The germline gives CDR1 MNHEY, CDR2 SMNVEV (reference sequence).

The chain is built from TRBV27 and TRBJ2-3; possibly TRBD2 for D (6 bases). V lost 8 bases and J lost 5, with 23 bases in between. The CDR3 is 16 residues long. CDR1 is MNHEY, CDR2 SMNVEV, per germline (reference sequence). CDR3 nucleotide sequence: TGTGCCAGCCTCCCCCGGGGGACCGTATTCGGAGATACGCAGTATTTT. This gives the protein CASLPRGTVFGDTQYF.